One sample yielded the 13 T cell receptor beta chains listed below, sequenced in a study of T cell clonotyping in hematopoietic cell transplantation. Using immunoSEQ multiplex PCR, the repertoire was profiled, and TCRdb retains in-frame clones only, with some absent. The sample has 30,000 to 40,000 clones; 90% to 95% are singletons. Documented time point: recipient sample about 28 days before transplant, after cytoreduction. Here the sequenced sample was peripheral blood mononuclear cells, taken before stem cell transplant. These receptors originate from a man aged 40-49 years with chronic myeloid leukemia. Some clones in this sample may be carry-over from other donors' samples.

The chain has TRBV30 and TRBJ1-4; 7 nucleotides agree with TRBD1. The CDR3 runs to 16 residues. CDR1 is GTSNPN and CDR2 is SVGIG in the germline V gene (reference sequence). V lost 3 bases to trimming and J lost 7 bases; unmatched junction nucleotides: 14. The CDR3 bases are TGTGCCTGGAGCCCCTTGGCAGGGGGAGGTAGTGAAAAACTGTTTTTT. Encoded protein: CAWSPLAGGGSEKLFF.

The genes are TRBV28 and TRBJ1-1; 7 nucleotides align to TRBD1. J lost 1 base, V lost 3 bases, and 11 bases had no gene match. The CDR3 contains 17 residues. The V gene's germline CDR1 is MDHEN and CDR2 SYDVKM. The CDR3 loop is CASSFHRGGTSNTEAFF. In DNA form, the CDR3 reads TGTGCCAGCAGTTTTCACAGGGGCGGGACATCGAACACTGAAGCTTTCTTT.

CDR3 DNA: TGTGCCAGCAGCGTAGGGTCCCAGGGGAGTTCCTACGAGCAGTACTTC. It is translated as CASSVGSQGSSYEQYF. The rearrangement links TRBV9 to TRBJ2-7, with D maybe TRBD1 (6 bases). Germline CDR1 reads SGDLS; CDR2 reads YYNGEE. This CDR3 is built from 16 residues. V lost 0 bases and J lost 1, with 14 bases in between.

This clone was seen only once. J is TRBJ1-4 and V is TRBV5-4, with unresolved D. Germline CDR1 and CDR2: SGHNT and YYREEE (reference sequence). With 2 bases removed from V and 8 bases from J, the gap between germline ends came to 13 bases. The CDR3 length is 14 residues. The CDR3, as DNA: TGTGCCAGCAGCTTTGCCGGGTCGGAGGAAAAACTGTTTTTT. Protein product: CASSFAGSEEKLFF.

The chain uses TRBV6-6 and TRBJ1-1; 9 nucleotides match TRBD1. Trimming removed 5 bases from V and 4 bases from J; junction bases left unmatched: 2. Germline assignment: CDR1 MNHNY and CDR2 SVGAGI (reference sequence). This CDR3 has 13 residues. DNA for the CDR3: TGTGCCAGCAGTGGGACAGGGAGCACTGAAGCTTTCTTT. This encodes CASSGTGSTEAFF.

The chain links TRBV7-9 to TRBJ2-5, with 8 bases lining up with TRBD2. Germline V gene lookup returns CDR1 SEHNR and CDR2 FQNEAQ (reference sequence). The V gene end was trimmed by 2 bases and the J gene end by 5 bases; junction bases not matched to a gene: 16. The CDR3 covers 18 residues. The CDR3 nucleotides are TGTGCCAGCAGCTTAAGTGCCCCGGGACTAGGCGTAAGGGAGACCCAGTACTTC. It yields the protein CASSLSAPGLGVRETQYF.

This chain uses TRBV4-1 with TRBJ1-2; a weak D match, TRBD1 (6 bases). Germline CDR1 and CDR2: MGHRA and YSYEKL. With 1 base removed from V and 6 bases from J, the gap between germline ends came to 18 bases. The CDR3 contains 16 residues. As DNA, the CDR3 is TGCGCCAGCAGCCAAGGAGGGGGGCTGATTTATCATGGCTACACCTTC. Its protein product is CASSQGGGLIYHGYTF.

The rearrangement uses TRBV14 and TRBJ2-7, with TRBD1 as a possible D gene (5 bases). The CDR3 is made up of 13 amino acids. V was shortened by 7 bases and J by 3 bases, with 13 bases between the two germline ends. From germline, CDR1 is SGHDN and CDR2 FVKESK. Here the CDR3 reads CASKSERGYEQYF. The CDR3 nucleotides are TGTGCCAGCAAATCGGAAAGGGGCTACGAGCAGTACTTC. The full variable domain, rest sourced from reference TRBV14 and TRBJ2-7, is EAGVTQFPSHSVIEKGQTVTLRCDPISGHDNLYWYRRVMGKEIKFLLHFVKESKQDESGMPNNRFLAERTGGTYSTLKVQPAELEDSGVYFCASKSERGYEQYFGPGTRLTVT.

The genes are TRBV28 and TRBJ2-2; 8 nucleotides agree with TRBD1. V trimming: 5 bases; J trimming: 5 bases; junction bases outside the gene matches: 7. CDR1 and CDR2 (germline): MDHEN, SYDVKM. The CDR3 runs 15 residues. The CDR3 nucleotides read TGTGCCAGCAGTCCAGGGGGCCCAACGACCGGGGAGCTGTTTTTT. Its protein is CASSPGGPTTGELFF.

The V and J genes are TRBV7-2 and TRBJ1-2, with TRBD1 as a possible D gene (5 bases). This CDR3 region has 13 residues. The V end lost 6 bases, the J end lost 0 bases, and 8 bases lay between the germline ends. Looked up from germline, CDR1 is SGHTA and CDR2 is FQGNSA. The DNA of the CDR3 is TGTGCCAGCAGGGAACAGGCTAACTATGGCTACACCTTC. It is translated as CASREQANYGYTF.

V usage is TRBV6-5 and J usage is TRBJ1-3; TRBD1 might be the D (5 bases). This CDR3 comprises 16 residues. The V and J ends lost 0 bases and 0 bases respectively, with 9 bases between them. The germline V gene has CDR1 MNHEY and CDR2 SVGAGI. The CDR3 DNA sequence: TGTGCCAGCAGTTACTCCGGGGGGGGCTCTGGAAACACCATATATTTT. The encoded protein is CASSYSGGGSGNTIYF.

The V and J genes are TRBV27 and TRBJ2-2; no firm D call. Germline CDR1 and CDR2: MNHEY and SMNVEV (reference sequence). V was cut by 5 bases and J by 6 bases, with 22 bases left in between. The CDR3 contains 17 residues. CDR3: CASSGHYGSGAPGELFF. Here the CDR3 DNA reads TGTGCCAGCAGTGGCCATTATGGTTCAGGCGCCCCCGGGGAGCTGTTTTTT.

CDR3 DNA sequence: TGTGCCGGAGGGATTCTCCAGCAGTACTTC. This translates into CAGGILQQYF. The chain joins TRBV30 to TRBJ2-7, with a tentative D call TRBD2 (6 bases). The CDR3 spans 10 residues. Trimming took off 8 bases at V and 8 bases at J, with 13 bases between the two ends. CDR1 is GTSNPN and CDR2 is SVGIG in the germline V gene (reference sequence).